These T cell receptor beta chains were read from a single sample in a study of lymphopenia after photon versus proton radiotherapy. TCRdb's copy holds only in-frame clones and misses some; the assay was immunoSEQ multiplex PCR. This sample has roughly 18,000 clones, with less than 90% found just once. Sequenced here: peripheral blood, sampled from a patient treated with proton-based radiotherapy. The receptor source for this set is a man between 65 and 85 years old with pancreatic cancer. CDR3s leave out the opening cysteine and the closing phenylalanine or tryptophan. Rows give clone size only sometimes, using once, few, many, or a class for an expanded clone.

CDR3 protein: ASSYEGGTGEAF
clone size: NA
V gene: TRBV6-6

CDR3 protein: ASSLDLSTDTQY
clone size: NA
V gene: TRBV5-6

CDR3 protein: ASSWNSGNTIY
clone size: once
V gene: TRBV25-1

CDR3 protein: ASSFGQGNTEAF
clone size: once
V gene: TRBV11-2

CDR3 protein: ASHRGSGANVLT
clone size: NA
V gene: TRBV6-5

CDR3 protein: ASSETERYGYT
clone size: NA
V gene: TRBV6-1

CDR3 protein: ASSYQGTGELF
clone size: NA
V gene: TRBV7-6

CDR3 protein: ASSTSPNTGELF
clone size: NA
V gene: TRBV2

CDR3 protein: ASSGGQGAMNTEAF
clone size: NA
V gene: TRBV5-1

CDR3 protein: ASSLSTTDTQY
clone size: NA
V gene: TRBV18

CDR3 protein: ASTSPRQNNQPQH
clone size: NA
V gene: TRBV19

CDR3 protein: ASSFGRTGNTEAF
clone size: once
V gene: TRBV10-2

CDR3 protein: ASSERGNQPQH
clone size: NA
V gene: TRBV6-1

CDR3 protein: SVEDRSYEQY
clone size: NA
V gene: TRBV29-1

CDR3 protein: ASSLGGGQGARYEQY
clone size: NA
V gene: TRBV7-8

CDR3 protein: ASTGLLRGLDTQY
clone size: NA
V gene: TRBV2

CDR3 protein: ASSDPGPGSTGELF
clone size: NA
V gene: TRBV10-1

CDR3 protein: ASSRLTDLNYGYT
clone size: NA
V gene: TRBV5-1

CDR3 protein: ASSPTLDGYNYGYT
clone size: NA
V gene: TRBV7-8

CDR3 protein: ASSQDRSVAKNIQY
clone size: NA
V gene: TRBV4-1